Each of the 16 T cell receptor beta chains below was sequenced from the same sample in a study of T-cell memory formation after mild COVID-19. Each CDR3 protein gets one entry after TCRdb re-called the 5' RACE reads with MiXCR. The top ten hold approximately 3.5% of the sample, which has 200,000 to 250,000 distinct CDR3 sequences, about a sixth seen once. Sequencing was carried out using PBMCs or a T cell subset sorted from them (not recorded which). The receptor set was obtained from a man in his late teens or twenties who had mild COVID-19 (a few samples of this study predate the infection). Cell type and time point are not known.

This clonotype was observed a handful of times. DNA of the CDR3: TGTGCCAGCAGCTTAGTTGCCCTAGCGGGGGGGCTCTTTGTCGGGGAGCTGTTTTTT. The encoded protein is CASSLVALAGGLFVGELFF. The V call is TRBV7-2, the J call TRBJ2-2, with TRBD2 matching over 12 bases. The CDR3 is 19 amino acids. Germline trimming cut 1 base from V and 7 bases from J; bases unmatched to any gene: 13. From germline, CDR1 is SGHTA and CDR2 FQGNSA. Together with reference TRBV7-2 and TRBJ2-2, the CDR3 gives the full variable domain: GAGVSQSPSNKVTEKGKDVELRCDPISGHTALYWYRQSLGQGLEFLIYFQGNSAPDKSGLPSDRFSAERTGGSVSTLTIQRTQQEDSAVYLCASSLVALAGGLFVGELFFGEGSRLTVL.

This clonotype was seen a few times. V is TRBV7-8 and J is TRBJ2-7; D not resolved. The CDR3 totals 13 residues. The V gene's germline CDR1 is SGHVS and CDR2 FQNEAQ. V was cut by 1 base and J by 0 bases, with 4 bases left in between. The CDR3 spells CASSLGVSYEQYV. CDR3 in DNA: TGTGCCAGCAGCTTAGGCGTCTCCTACGAGCAGTACGTC.

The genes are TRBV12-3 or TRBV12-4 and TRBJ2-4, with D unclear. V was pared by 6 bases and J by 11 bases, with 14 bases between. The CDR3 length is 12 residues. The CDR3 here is CASSPVGSVQYF. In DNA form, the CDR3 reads TGTGCCAGCAGCCCAGTAGGTTCCGTTCAGTACTTC.

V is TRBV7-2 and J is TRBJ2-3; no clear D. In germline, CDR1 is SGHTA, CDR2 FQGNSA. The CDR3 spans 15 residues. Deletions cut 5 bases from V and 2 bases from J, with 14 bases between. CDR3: CASSAQIGNTDTQYF. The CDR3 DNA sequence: TGTGCCAGCAGCGCCCAAATAGGTAACACAGATACGCAGTATTTT.

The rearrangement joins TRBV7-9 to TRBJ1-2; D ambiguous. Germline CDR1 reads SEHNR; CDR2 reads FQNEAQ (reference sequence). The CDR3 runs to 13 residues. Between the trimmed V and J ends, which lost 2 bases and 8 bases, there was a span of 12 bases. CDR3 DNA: TGTGCCAGCAGCTTACTCCCCGAGGAAGGCTACACCTTC. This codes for CASSLLPEEGYTF. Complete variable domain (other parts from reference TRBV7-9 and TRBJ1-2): DTGVSQNPRHKITKRGQNVTFRCDPISEHNRLYWYRQTLGQGPEFLTYFQNEAQLEKSRLLSDRFSAERPKGSFSTLEIQRTEQGDSAMYLCASSLLPEEGYTFGSGTRLTVV.

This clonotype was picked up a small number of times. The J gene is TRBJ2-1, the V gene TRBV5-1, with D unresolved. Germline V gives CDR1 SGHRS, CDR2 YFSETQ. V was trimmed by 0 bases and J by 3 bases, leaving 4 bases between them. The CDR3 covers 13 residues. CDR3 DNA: TGCGCCAGCAGCTTGGGGGACTACAATGAGCAGTTCTTC. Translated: CASSLGDYNEQFF.

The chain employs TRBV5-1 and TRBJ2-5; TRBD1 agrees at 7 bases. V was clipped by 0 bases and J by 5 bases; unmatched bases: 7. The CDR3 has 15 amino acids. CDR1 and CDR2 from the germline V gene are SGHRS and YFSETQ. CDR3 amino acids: CASSLAQGIGETQYF. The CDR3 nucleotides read TGCGCCAGCAGCTTGGCACAGGGGATAGGCGAGACCCAGTACTTC.

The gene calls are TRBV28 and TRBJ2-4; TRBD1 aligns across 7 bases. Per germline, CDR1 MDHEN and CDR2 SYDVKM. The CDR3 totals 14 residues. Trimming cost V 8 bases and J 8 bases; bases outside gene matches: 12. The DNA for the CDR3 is TGTGCCAGCGTGTCGCCGGGACAGTGGGACATTCAGTACTTC. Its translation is CASVSPGQWDIQYF.

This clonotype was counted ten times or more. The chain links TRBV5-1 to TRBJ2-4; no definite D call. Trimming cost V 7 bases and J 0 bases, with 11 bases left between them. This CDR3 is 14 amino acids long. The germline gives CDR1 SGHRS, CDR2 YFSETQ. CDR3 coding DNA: TGCGCCAGCTCACCTAGACTAGCCAAAAACATTCAGTACTTC. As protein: CASSPRLAKNIQYF.

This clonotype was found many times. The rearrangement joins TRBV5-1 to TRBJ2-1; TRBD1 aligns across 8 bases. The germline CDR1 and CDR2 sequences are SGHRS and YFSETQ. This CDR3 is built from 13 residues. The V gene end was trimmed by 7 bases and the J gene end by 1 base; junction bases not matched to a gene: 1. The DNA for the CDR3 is TGCGCCAGCGGACAGGGATCCTACAATGAGCAGTTCTTC. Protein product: CASGQGSYNEQFF.

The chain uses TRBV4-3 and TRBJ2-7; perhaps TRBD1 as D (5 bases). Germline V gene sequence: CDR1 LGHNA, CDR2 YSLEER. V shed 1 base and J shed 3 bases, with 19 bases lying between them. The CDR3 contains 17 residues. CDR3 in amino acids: CASSQGSWKGLIYEQYV. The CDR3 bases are TGCGCCAGCAGCCAAGGATCCTGGAAGGGGCTAATCTACGAGCAGTACGTC.

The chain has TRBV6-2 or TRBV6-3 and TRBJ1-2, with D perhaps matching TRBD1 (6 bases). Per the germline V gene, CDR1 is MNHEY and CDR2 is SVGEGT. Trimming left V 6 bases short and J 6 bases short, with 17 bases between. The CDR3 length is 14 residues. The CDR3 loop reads CASSIPGGGNGYTF. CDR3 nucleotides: TGTGCCAGCAGCATCCCGGGGGGCGGCAATGGCTACACCTTC.

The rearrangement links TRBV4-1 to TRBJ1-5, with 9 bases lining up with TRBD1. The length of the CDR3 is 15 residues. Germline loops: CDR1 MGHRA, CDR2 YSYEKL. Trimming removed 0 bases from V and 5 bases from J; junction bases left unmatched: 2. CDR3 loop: CASSQEGQGYQPQHF. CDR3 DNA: TGCGCCAGCAGCCAAGAAGGACAGGGGTATCAGCCCCAGCATTTT.

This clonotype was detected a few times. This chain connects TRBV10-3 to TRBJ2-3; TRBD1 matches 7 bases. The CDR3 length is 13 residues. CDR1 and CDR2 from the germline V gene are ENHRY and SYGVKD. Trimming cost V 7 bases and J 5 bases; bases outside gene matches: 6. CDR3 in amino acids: CAITEGGGDTQYF. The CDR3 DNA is TGTGCCATCACCGAAGGGGGCGGAGATACGCAGTATTTT.

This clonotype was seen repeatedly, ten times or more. As DNA, the CDR3 is TGTGCCAGCAGCTTAACGGGGCTAACAGAGACCCAGTACTTC. This codes for CASSLTGLTETQYF. The genes are TRBV7-3 and TRBJ2-5; perhaps TRBD1 as D (5 bases). The CDR3 spans 14 residues. V was trimmed by 0 bases and J by 4 bases, leaving 9 bases between them. The germline CDR1 and CDR2 sequences are SGHTA and FQGTGA. Looking up the rest from reference TRBV7-3 and TRBJ2-5 gives the full variable domain: GAGVSQTPSNKVTEKGKYVELRCDPISGHTALYWYRQSLGQGPEFLIYFQGTGAADDSGLPNDRFFAVRPEGSVSTLKIQRTERGDSAVYLCASSLTGLTETQYFGPGTRLLVL.

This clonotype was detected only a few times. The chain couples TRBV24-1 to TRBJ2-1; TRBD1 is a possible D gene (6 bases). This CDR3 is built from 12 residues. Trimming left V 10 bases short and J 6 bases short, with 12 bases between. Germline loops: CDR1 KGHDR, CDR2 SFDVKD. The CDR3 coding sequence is TGTGCCACAGGGGACACCCCCAATGAGCAGTTCTTC. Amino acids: CATGDTPNEQFF.